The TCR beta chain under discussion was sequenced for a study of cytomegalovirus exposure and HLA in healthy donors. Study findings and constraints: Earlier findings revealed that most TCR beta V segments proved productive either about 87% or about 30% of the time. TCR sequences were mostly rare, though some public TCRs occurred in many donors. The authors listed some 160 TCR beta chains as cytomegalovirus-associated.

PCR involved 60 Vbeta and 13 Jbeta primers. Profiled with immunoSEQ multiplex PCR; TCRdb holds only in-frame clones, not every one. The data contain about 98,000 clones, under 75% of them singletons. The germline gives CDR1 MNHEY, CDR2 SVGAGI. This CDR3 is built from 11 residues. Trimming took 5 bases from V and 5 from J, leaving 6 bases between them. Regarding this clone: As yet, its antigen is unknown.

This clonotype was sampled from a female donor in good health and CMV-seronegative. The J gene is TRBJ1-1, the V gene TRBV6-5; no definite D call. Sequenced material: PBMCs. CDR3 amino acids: CASSPGTEAFF. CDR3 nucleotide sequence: TGTGCCAGCAGTCCGGGTACTGAAGCTTTCTTT.